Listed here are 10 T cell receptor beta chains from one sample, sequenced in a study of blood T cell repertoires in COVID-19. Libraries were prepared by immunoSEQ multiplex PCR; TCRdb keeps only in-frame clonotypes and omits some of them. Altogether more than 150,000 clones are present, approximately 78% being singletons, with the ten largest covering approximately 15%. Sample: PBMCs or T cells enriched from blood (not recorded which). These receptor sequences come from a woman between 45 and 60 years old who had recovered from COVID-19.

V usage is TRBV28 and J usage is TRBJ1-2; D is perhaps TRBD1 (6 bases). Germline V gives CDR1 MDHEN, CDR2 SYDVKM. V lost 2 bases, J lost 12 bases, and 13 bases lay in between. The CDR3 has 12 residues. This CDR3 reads CASSLVLQGDTF. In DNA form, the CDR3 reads TGTGCCAGCAGTTTAGTATTACAGGGTGACACCTTC.

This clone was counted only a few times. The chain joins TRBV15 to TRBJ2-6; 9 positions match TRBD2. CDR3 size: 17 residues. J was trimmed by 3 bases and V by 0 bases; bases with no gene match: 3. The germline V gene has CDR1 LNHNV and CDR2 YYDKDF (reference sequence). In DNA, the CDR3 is TGTGCCACCAGCAGAGATTTTAGCGGGGGTGGGGCCAACGTCCTGACTTTC. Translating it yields CATSRDFSGGGANVLTF.

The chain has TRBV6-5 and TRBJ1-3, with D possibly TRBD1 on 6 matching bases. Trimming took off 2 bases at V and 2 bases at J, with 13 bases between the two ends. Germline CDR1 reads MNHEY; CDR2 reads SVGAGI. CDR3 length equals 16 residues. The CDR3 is CASSYPLGGAGNTIYF. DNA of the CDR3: TGTGCCAGCAGTTACCCATTAGGGGGGGCTGGAAACACCATATATTTT.

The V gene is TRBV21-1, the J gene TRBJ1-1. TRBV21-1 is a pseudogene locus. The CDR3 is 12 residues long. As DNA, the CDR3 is TGTGCCAGCAGCATAACCGGGTATGGAGCTTTCTTT. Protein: CASSITGYGAFF.

The CDR3: CASSDRAGSSYNEQFF. The CDR3 nucleotides read TGCGCCAGCAGTGATCGAGCGGGAAGCTCCTACAATGAGCAGTTCTTC. This sequence joins TRBV10-1 and TRBJ2-1; TRBD2 agrees at 7 bases. Germline V gene sequence: CDR1 WNHNN, CDR2 SYGVQD (reference sequence). J gave up 0 bases and V 3 bases, and 5 bases lay outside the gene matches. The CDR3 loop spans 16 amino acids.

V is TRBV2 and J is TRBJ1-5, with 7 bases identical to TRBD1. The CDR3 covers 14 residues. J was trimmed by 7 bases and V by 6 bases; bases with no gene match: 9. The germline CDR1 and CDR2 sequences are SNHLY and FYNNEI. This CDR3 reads CASSVDRDGQPQHF. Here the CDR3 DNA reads TGTGCCAGCAGCGTTGACAGGGATGGGCAGCCCCAGCATTTT.

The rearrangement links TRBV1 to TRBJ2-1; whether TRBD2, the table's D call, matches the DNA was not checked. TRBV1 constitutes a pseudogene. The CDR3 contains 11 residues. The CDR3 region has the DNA TGCACCAGCAGCCAGAAACGGGGGCAGTTCTTC. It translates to CTSSQKRGQFF.

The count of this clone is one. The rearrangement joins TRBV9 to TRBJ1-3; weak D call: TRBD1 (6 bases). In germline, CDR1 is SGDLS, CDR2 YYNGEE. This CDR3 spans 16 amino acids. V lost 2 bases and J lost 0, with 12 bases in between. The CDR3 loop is CASSVGHPGSGNTIYF. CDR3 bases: TGTGCCAGCAGCGTGGGACATCCCGGCTCTGGAAACACCATATATTTT.

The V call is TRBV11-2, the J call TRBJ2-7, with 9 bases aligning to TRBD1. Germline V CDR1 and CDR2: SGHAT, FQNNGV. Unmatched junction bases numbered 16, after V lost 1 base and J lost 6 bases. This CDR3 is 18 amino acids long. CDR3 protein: CASSLVSLAGQGSREQYF. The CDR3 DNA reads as TGTGCCAGCAGCTTAGTGTCCCTGGCGGGACAGGGAAGCCGCGAGCAGTACTTC.

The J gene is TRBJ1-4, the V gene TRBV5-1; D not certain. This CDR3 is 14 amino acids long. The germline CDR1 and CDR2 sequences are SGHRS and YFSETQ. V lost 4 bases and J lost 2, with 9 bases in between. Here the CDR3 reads CASSATSTNEKLFF. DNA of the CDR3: TGCGCCAGCAGCGCGACAAGTACTAATGAAAAACTGTTTTTT.